The source of this T cell receptor beta chain is a study of CD8 T cells in ankylosing spondylitis. Study-wide points: Within matched ankylosing spondylitis synovial fluid, disease-linked clones were reportedly significantly enriched. A motif in TCR beta, a set of 8 or 9 highly homologous variants, appeared characteristic of ankylosing spondylitis blood. In reactive arthritis synovial fluid and blood, some motif variants had been reported before.

Points on this clonotype: What it recognizes is unknown.

TCRdb re-derived calls from the 5' RACE reads in MiXCR, one entry per CDR3 protein. Among a few hundred thousand distinct CDR3 sequences listed, about 7.3% were seen once. The CDR3 contains 11 residues. Per germline, CDR1 SEHNR and CDR2 FQNEAQ (reference sequence). Trimming shortened V by 5 bases and J by 6 bases, and 8 bases separated the two germline ends. The sequencing sample was made of blood, either unsorted or a sorted T cell fraction (not recorded which). The receptor was isolated from a male donor with ankylosing spondylitis. V gene TRBV7-9 combines with J gene TRBJ2-7; no firm D call. The CDR3 sequence is CASSPLGEQYF. The CDR3 coding sequence is TGTGCCAGCAGCCCCCTGGGCGAGCAGTACTTC.